The next 8 T cell receptor beta chains were all read from a single sample in a study of CD4 T cells in relation to SARS-CoV-2 and coronaviruses. TCRdb's table, derived via immunoSEQ multiplex PCR, lists solely in-frame clones and lacks some. The sample carries 55,000 to 75,000 clones, approximately 87% recorded once. Unexposed donor CD4+ T cells date from about 2011-2018, before the COVID-19 pandemic. Material for sequencing was memory CD4+ T cells from PBMCs. Every receptor here comes from a human donor in good health.

This rearrangement joins TRBV10-2 to TRBJ1-5; D possibly corresponds to TRBD1 (5 bases). Trimming removed 9 bases from V and 5 bases from J, with 14 bases in between. The V gene's germline CDR1 is WSHSY and CDR2 SAAADI. The CDR3 spans 13 residues. As DNA, the CDR3 is TGCGCCAGTGGGGAGACAGTAGATCAGCCCCAGCATTTT. Its protein is CASGETVDQPQHF.

This clone was seen once. This chain links TRBV19 with TRBJ1-2; no definite D call. The germline V gene has CDR1 LNHDA and CDR2 SQIVND (reference sequence). The CDR3 consists of 13 residues. V was pared by 0 bases and J by 4 bases, with 6 bases between. As DNA, the CDR3 is TGTGCCAGTAGTATAGATCACCTCTATGGCTACACCTTC. This sequence encodes CASSIDHLYGYTF.

The chain links TRBV4-2 to TRBJ1-4, with D perhaps TRBD1 (6 bases). The CDR3 has 17 amino acids. Between the trimmed V and J ends, which lost 1 base and 0 bases, there was a span of 12 bases. Looked up from germline, CDR1 is LGHNA and CDR2 is YNFKEQ. CDR3 sequence reads: CASSQGDTGSTNEKLFF. The CDR3 DNA sequence: TGTGCCAGCAGCCAAGGGGACACAGGATCAACTAATGAAAAACTGTTTTTT.

This clone was observed once. The chain combines TRBV19 with TRBJ1-6, with D hard to call. Trimming removed 7 bases at V and 6 bases at J, with 13 bases between. The CDR3 runs to 14 residues. Per germline, CDR1 LNHDA and CDR2 SQIVND (reference sequence). CDR3: CASTPRAGNSPLHF. CDR3 in DNA: TGTGCCAGTACCCCCCGGGCGGGTAATTCACCCCTCCACTTT.

This clone was picked up one time. The chain couples TRBV7-3 to TRBJ2-1, with TRBD2 identical over 9 bases. J lost 1 base, V lost 5 bases, and 6 bases had no gene match. The CDR3 runs 16 residues. In germline, CDR1 is SGHTA, CDR2 FQGTGA. The CDR3, as DNA: TGTGCCAGCAGCAGAGGACTAGCGCCATCCTACAATGAGCAGTTCTTC. This encodes CASSRGLAPSYNEQFF.

The CDR3 sequence is CASSLVASGSIARSGELFF. The CDR3 bases are TGTGCCAGCAGCTTGGTGGCTAGCGGGAGTATAGCAAGGTCCGGGGAGCTGTTTTTT. V usage is TRBV5-4 and J usage is TRBJ2-2; the match to TRBD2 covers 10 bases. The CDR3 totals 19 residues. CDR1 is SGHNT, CDR2 YYREEE, per germline (reference sequence). Losses at the gene ends were 0 bases for V and 6 bases for J; bases not matched to a gene: 14.

The chain couples TRBV18 to TRBJ2-3; TRBD1 or TRBD2 may be the D gene (5 bases each). Germline loops: CDR1 KGHSH, CDR2 LQKENI. Trimming shortened V by 6 bases and J by 4 bases, and 20 bases separated the two germline ends. This CDR3 is 16 amino acids long. CDR3 sequence reads: CASSLSGTGASDTQYF. As DNA, the CDR3 is TGTGCCAGCTCGCTCTCAGGGACCGGGGCCTCAGATACGCAGTATTTT. Complete variable domain (other parts from reference TRBV18 and TRBJ2-3): NAGVMQNPRHLVRRRGQEARLRCSPMKGHSHVYWYRQLPEEGLKFMVYLQKENIIDESGMPKERFSAEFPKEGPSILRIQQVVRGDSAAYFCASSLSGTGASDTQYFGPGTRLTVL.

J is TRBJ2-4 and V is TRBV6-4; D unresolved. The V end was cut by 8 bases, the J end by 0 bases, with 14 bases between. The length of the CDR3 is 15 residues. Germline values: CDR1 MRHNA, CDR2 SNTAGT. CDR3 in amino acids: CASVGGRLAKNIQYF. The CDR3 DNA follows: TGTGCCAGCGTGGGTGGTAGGTTAGCCAAAAACATTCAGTACTTC.